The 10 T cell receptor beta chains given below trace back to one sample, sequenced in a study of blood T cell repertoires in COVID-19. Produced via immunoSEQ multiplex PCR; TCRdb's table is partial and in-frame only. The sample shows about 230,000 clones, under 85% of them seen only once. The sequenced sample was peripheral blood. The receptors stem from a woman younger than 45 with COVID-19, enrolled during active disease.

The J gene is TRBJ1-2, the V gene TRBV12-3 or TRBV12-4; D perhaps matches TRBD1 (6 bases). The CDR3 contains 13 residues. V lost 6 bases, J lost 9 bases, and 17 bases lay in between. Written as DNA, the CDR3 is TGTGCCAGCAGAACACAGGGAGTAAGTAGCTACACCTTC. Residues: CASRTQGVSSYTF.

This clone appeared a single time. Here the CDR3 DNA reads TGTGCCAGCAGCCGGGACAGGGAGGATCAGCCCCAGCATTTT. Translated, it gives CASSRDREDQPQHF. V usage is TRBV7-8 and J usage is TRBJ1-5, with 9 nucleotides matching TRBD1. Per germline, CDR1 SGHVS and CDR2 FQNEAQ. Losses at the gene ends were 5 bases for V and 5 bases for J; bases not matched to a gene: 4. This CDR3 has 14 residues.

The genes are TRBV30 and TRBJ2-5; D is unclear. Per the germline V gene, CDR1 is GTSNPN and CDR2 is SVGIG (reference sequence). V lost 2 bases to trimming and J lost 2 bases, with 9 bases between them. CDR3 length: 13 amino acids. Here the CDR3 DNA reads TGTGCCTGGAGTTATGCGAGTCAAGAGACCCAGTACTTC. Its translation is CAWSYASQETQYF.

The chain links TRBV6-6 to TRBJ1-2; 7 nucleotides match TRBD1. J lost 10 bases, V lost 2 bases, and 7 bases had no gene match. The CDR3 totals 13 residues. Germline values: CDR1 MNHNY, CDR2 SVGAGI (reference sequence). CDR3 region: CASSYGTALDYTF. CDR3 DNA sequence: TGTGCCAGCAGTTACGGGACAGCCTTGGACTACACCTTC.

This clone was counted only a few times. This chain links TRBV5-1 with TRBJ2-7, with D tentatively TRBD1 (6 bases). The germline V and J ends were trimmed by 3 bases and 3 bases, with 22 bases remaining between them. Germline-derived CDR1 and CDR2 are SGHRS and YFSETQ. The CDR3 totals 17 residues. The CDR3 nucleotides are TGCGCCAGCAGCTCTATATCGATGGACAGTCCGAACTACGAGCAGTACTTC. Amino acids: CASSSISMDSPNYEQYF.

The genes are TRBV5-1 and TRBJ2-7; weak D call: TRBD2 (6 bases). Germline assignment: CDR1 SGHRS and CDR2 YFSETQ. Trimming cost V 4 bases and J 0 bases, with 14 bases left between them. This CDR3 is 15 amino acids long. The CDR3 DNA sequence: TGCGCCAGCAGCATCACCGGGGGAGTCTCCTACGAGCAGTACTTC. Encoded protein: CASSITGGVSYEQYF.

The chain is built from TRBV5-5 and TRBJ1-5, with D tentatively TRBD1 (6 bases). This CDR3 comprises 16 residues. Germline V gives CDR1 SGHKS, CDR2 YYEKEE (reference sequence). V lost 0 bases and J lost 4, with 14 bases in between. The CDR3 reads CASSLDRGMANQPQHF. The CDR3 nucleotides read TGTGCCAGCAGCTTGGATAGGGGGATGGCGAATCAGCCCCAGCATTTT.

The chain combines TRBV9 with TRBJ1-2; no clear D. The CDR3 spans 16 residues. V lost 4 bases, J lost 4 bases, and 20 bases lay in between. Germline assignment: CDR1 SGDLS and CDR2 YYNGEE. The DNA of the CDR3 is TGTGCCAGCAGCTCCCGGTGGTACGGTATATCCTATGGCTACACCTTC. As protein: CASSSRWYGISYGYTF.

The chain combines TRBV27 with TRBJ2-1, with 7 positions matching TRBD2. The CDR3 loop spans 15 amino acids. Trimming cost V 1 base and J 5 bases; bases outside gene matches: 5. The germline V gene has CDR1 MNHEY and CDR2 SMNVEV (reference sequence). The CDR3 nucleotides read TGTGCCAGCAGTTTATGGGCGGGGGTAGACAATGAGCAGTTCTTC. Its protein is CASSLWAGVDNEQFF.

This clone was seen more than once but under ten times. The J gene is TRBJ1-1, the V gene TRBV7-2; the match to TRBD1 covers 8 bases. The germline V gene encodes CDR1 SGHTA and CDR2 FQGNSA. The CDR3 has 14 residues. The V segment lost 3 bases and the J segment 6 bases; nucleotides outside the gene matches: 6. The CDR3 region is CASSFTGGFPEAFF. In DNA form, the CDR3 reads TGTGCCAGCAGCTTCACAGGGGGGTTCCCTGAAGCTTTCTTT.